This T cell receptor (beta chain) was documented in a study of cytomegalovirus exposure and HLA in healthy donors. Study outcomes and limitations: Cytomegalovirus status, reportedly, was diagnosed with high specificity and sensitivity by the classifier.

Turning to this clone: Antigen unknown.

From germline, CDR1 is MNHEY and CDR2 SMNVEV (reference sequence). This CDR3 is built from 13 residues. Trimming shortened V by 6 bases and J by 6 bases, and 14 bases separated the two germline ends. Libraries were prepared by immunoSEQ multiplex PCR; TCRdb keeps only in-frame clonotypes and omits some of them. This sample yields more than 80,000 clones, of which 90% to 97% are seen a single time; about 1.3% belongs to the top ten. This receptor was identified in a woman aged 18-30 years in good health and CMV-seronegative. The V call is TRBV27, the J call TRBJ1-1, with D possibly matching TRBD1 (6 bases). Sequenced: PBMCs. The CDR3 loop reads CASRNRDPAEAFF. CDR3 in DNA: TGTGCCAGCAGAAACAGGGATCCGGCTGAAGCTTTCTTT.